This TCR beta chain derives from a study of OX40 agonist ivuxolimab in advanced cancers. Turning to the study itself: Cancers in dose escalation were hepatocellular, melanoma, renal cell and head and neck. A male proportion of more than 75% was recorded, with mean age around 64 years and range about 23 to 90.

Germline CDR1 reads SGDLS; CDR2 reads YYNGEE. The CDR3 has 14 amino acids. J lost 3 bases, V lost 2 bases, and 2 bases had no gene match. A note on this clone: The antigen is undetermined.

Findings and limits, study-wide: Individuals who were partial responders at 0.1-3.0 mg/kg had clonal expansion that ranked among the lowest. At 0.1 to 3.0 mg/kg, clonal expansion of CD4+ and CD8+ blood T cells had occurred by week 6.

The assay was immunoSEQ multiplex PCR, and TCRdb's table has in-frame clones only and misses some. The repertoire consists of about 61,000 clones, with about 88% occurring once and the leading ten covering around 0.5%. The genes are TRBV9 and TRBJ2-5; 9 bases are a match to TRBD2. This receptor was obtained from an adult with an advanced solid tumor such as melanoma, head and neck, liver or kidney cancer. The material sequenced was CD4+ or CD8+ T cells sorted from blood, taken in a trial of the OX40 agonist ivuxolimab. CDR3: CASSVSSGEETQYF. The CDR3 nucleotides are TGTGCCAGCAGCGTTTCTAGCGGGGAAGAGACCCAGTACTTC.